These T cell receptor beta chains were read from a single sample in a study of T-cell reconstitution after alpha-beta-depleted transplantation in children. TCRdb fed the PCR reads into MiXCR, producing one record per CDR3 protein. The data contain approximately 400,000 distinct CDR3 sequences, 15% to 20% of them singletons. This specimen was PBMCs, mostly from graft donor cells, taken 360 days after TCRalphabeta/CD19-depleted stem cell transplant. The receptors here all came from a boy in the first two years of life who had a stem cell transplant for Wiskott-Aldrich syndrome, so the T cells may come from the graft donor. The CDR3 runs from the conserved cysteine through the conserved F or W. The D gene is left open where the match is weak. The size entry is marked missing in some rows and otherwise reads once, few, many or a size class.

d_call	v_call	clone_size	j_call	cdr3_nt	cdr3_aa
TRBD2	TRBV7-2	.	TRBJ2-1	TGTGCCAGCAGCACCGGGACTAGCAACTACAATGAGCAGTTCTTC	CASSTGTSNYNEQFF
.	TRBV7-2	few	TRBJ2-4	TGTGCCAGCAGCTTATTCTCGGGCAGGTCCAAAAACATTCAGTACTTC	CASSLFSGRSKNIQYF
.	TRBV4-1	.	TRBJ2-1	TGCGCCAGCAGCCTTACTACCCTCCTTTACAATGAGCAGTTCTTC	CASSLTTLLYNEQFF
TRBD2	TRBV10-3	.	TRBJ2-3	TGTGCCATCAGTGAACTAGCGGGAGTTTCCACAGATACGCAGTATTTT	CAISELAGVSTDTQYF
.	TRBV6-2/TRBV6-3	once	TRBJ2-2	TGTGCCAGCAGAAGGGATAACGGGGAGCTGTTTTTT	CASRRDNGELFF
.	TRBV5-1	.	TRBJ2-1	TGCGCCAGCAGCTTGAAACCGGGACTTACCTACAATGAGCAGTTCTTC	CASSLKPGLTYNEQFF
.	TRBV20-1	.	TRBJ2-1	TGCAGTGCTTCCTGGATTTGCGGGTACAATGAGCAGTTCTTC	CSASWICGYNEQFF
.	TRBV7-9	many	TRBJ2-5	TGTGCCAGCAGCCGTTTGGGAGAGACCCAGTACTTC	CASSRLGETQYF
.	TRBV7-2	few	TRBJ2-3	TGTGCCAGCAGCTTACGAACTAGCACAGATACGCAGTATTTT	CASSLRTSTDTQYF
.	TRBV3-1	.	TRBJ2-3	TGTGCCAGCAGCCAAAGAACAGCGAGGAGCACAGATACGCAGTATTTT	CASSQRTARSTDTQYF
TRBD1	TRBV7-9	.	TRBJ1-2	TGTGCCAGCAGCTCCGGGACAGGGAATGGCTACACCTTC	CASSSGTGNGYTF
.	TRBV20-1	few	TRBJ2-3	TGCAGTGCTCCCGCGGGCAGGAAGCCAGATACGCAGTATTTT	CSAPAGRKPDTQYF
TRBD2	TRBV12-3/TRBV12-4	few	TRBJ2-7	TGTGCCAGCAGTTTTAGCGGGGGGACTTGGGAGCAGTACTTC	CASSFSGGTWEQYF
TRBD2	TRBV5-1	.	TRBJ2-5	TGCGCCAGCAGCTTCGGAGGGGCTAGCGGGACCCTGGGGAAAGAGACCCAGTACTTC	CASSFGGASGTLGKETQYF
.	TRBV4-1	.	TRBJ2-7	TGCGCCAGCAGCCAAGCTATGGGACTTCCATCCATGCAGTACTTC	CASSQAMGLPSMQYF
TRBD1	TRBV5-1	.	TRBJ1-6	TGCGCCAGCAGCTTGGAGGACAGGGGGTCTTCACCCCTCCACTTT	CASSLEDRGSSPLHF
.	TRBV3-1	few	TRBJ2-7	TGTGCCAGCAGCCGTGTAGGGAAAAGCTCCTACGAGCAGTACTTC	CASSRVGKSSYEQYF
.	TRBV12-3/TRBV12-4	.	TRBJ2-5	TGTGCCAGCAGTTTGGGGGGACGGCCAGAGACCCAGTACTTC	CASSLGGRPETQYF
.	TRBV29-1	many	TRBJ2-1	TGCAGCGTTGATCTGTCCTACAATGAGCAGTTCTTC	CSVDLSYNEQFF
.	TRBV4-1	few	TRBJ2-7	TGCGCCAGCAGCCAAATGGGACCCGGGACCTACTACGAGCAGTACTTC	CASSQMGPGTYYEQYF
TRBD2	TRBV5-1	few	TRBJ2-2	TGCGCCAGCAGCCCAGGACTAGCGGGAATCACCGGGGAGCTGTTTTTT	CASSPGLAGITGELFF
TRBD1	TRBV7-8	few	TRBJ1-2	TGTGCCAGCAGCTTAGAGGGACAGCGTCACACCTTC	CASSLEGQRHTF
.	TRBV15	.	TRBJ2-7	TGTGCCACCAGCAGAGGGGCCCGAAACTACGAGCAGTACTTC	CATSRGARNYEQYF
.	TRBV20-1	few	TRBJ2-6	TGCAGTGCTAGAGGACCGTACTCTGGGGCCAACGTCCTGACTTTC	CSARGPYSGANVLTF
.	TRBV28	few	TRBJ2-5	TGTGCCAGCAGTTTAAGCCCAGCGGGACAGCCGTACCAAGAGACCCAGTACTTC	CASSLSPAGQPYQETQYF
TRBD2	TRBV12-3/TRBV12-4	few	TRBJ2-1	TGTGCCAGCAGTTGGGGGACTAGCGGGAATATAGAGTTCTTC	CASSWGTSGNIEFF
.	TRBV2	.	TRBJ1-2	TGTGCCAGCAATTTCGACAGCTTCATCTATGGCTACACCTTC	CASNFDSFIYGYTF
.	TRBV4-1	.	TRBJ2-2	TGCGCCAGCAGCCAAAACCCCCGAACAGGGACCGGGGAGCTGTTTTTT	CASSQNPRTGTGELFF
.	TRBV5-1	.	TRBJ2-5	TGCGCCAGCAGCTTGGGATCCGGGACCCAAGAGACCCAGTACTTC	CASSLGSGTQETQYF
.	TRBV4-3	.	TRBJ2-7	TGCGCCAGCAGCCAAGATGGGGGATTCTCCTACGAGCAGTACTTC	CASSQDGGFSYEQYF
TRBD2	TRBV10-3	.	TRBJ2-7	TGTGCCATCAGTGAGCCCAGGACTAGCGGGAATTACGAGCAGTACTTC	CAISEPRTSGNYEQYF
TRBD1	TRBV7-9	few	TRBJ2-1	TGTGCCAGCAGGTGGACAGGGGAAGGCAATGAGCAGTTCTTC	CASRWTGEGNEQFF
TRBD1	TRBV28	.	TRBJ2-7	TGTGCCAGCAGCCCCACAGGGGCCTCCTACTACGAGCAGTACTTC	CASSPTGASYYEQYF
.	TRBV7-8	few	TRBJ2-1	TGTGCCAGCAGCTTAGGTGTCGTTGAGCAGTTCTTC	CASSLGVVEQFF
.	TRBV12-3/TRBV12-4	few	TRBJ2-7	TGTGCCAGCAGCCTCAGACAGTTTCCTCCCTACGAGCAGTACTTC	CASSLRQFPPYEQYF
TRBD1	TRBV2	.	TRBJ2-5	TGTGCCAGCAGTGAAGACAGGGGTCTTCAAGAGACCCAGTACTTC	CASSEDRGLQETQYF
.	TRBV29-1	few	TRBJ2-4	TGCAGCGTTGAGGAGTACCCTACAGGCAAAAACATTCAGTACTTC	CSVEEYPTGKNIQYF
.	TRBV29-1	few	TRBJ1-1	TGCAGCGTTGTCTTGCTCATGGTCACTGAAGCTTTCTTT	CSVVLLMVTEAFF
.	TRBV28	few	TRBJ2-2	TGTGCCAGCAGTTTAGTTGTTCGGGTGTACCAGGGGAACACCGGGGAGCTGTTTTTT	CASSLVVRVYQGNTGELFF
.	TRBV2	.	TRBJ1-1	TGTGCCAGTTACGGACAGCGAAGGTTTCGCACTGAAGCTTTCTTT	CASYGQRRFRTEAFF
TRBD1	TRBV10-3	.	TRBJ1-1	TGTGCCATCAGGGCCGGGACAGGCATGATGAACACTGAAGCTTTCTTT	CAIRAGTGMMNTEAFF
.	TRBV20-1	few	TRBJ1-4	TGCAGTGCTAGAAGAGTCGCTAGTTTAAGAGAAAAACTGTTTTTT	CSARRVASLREKLFF
.	TRBV24-1	.	TRBJ2-1	TGTGCCACCAGTGATTCCTGGCGACACAATGAGCAGTTCTTC	CATSDSWRHNEQFF
TRBD2	TRBV24-1	.	TRBJ2-1	TGTGCCACCAGTGATCGACTAGCGGGAGAGGGAAATGAGCAGTTCTTC	CATSDRLAGEGNEQFF
.	TRBV11-3	few	TRBJ2-1	TGTGCCAGCAGCTTAATGAGAGGGACCTACAATGAGCAGTTCTTC	CASSLMRGTYNEQFF
.	TRBV18	.	TRBJ1-1	TGTGCCAGCTCACCAGGGTCGAACACTGAAGCTTTCTTT	CASSPGSNTEAFF
.	TRBV11-2	.	TRBJ2-3	TGTGCCAGCAGTCCCCAGGGATGGCGCGGGGCCAGCACAGATACGCAGTATTTT	CASSPQGWRGASTDTQYF
TRBD2	TRBV29-1	few	TRBJ2-1	TGCAGCGTCACTAGCGGGAGGGGGTATGAGCAGTTCTTC	CSVTSGRGYEQFF
TRBD2	TRBV2	few	TRBJ2-7	TGTGCCAGCAGGCGTAGCGGGGGCCTTAGCTACGAGCAGTACTTC	CASRRSGGLSYEQYF